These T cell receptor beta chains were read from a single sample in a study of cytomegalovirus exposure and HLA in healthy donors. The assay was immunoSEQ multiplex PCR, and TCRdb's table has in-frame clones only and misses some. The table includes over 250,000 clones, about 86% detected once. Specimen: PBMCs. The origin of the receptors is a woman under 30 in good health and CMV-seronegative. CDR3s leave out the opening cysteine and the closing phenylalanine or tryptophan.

CDR3 protein: ASSLVSGPQTGYT
J gene: TRBJ1-2
V gene: TRBV7-2
CDR3 length: 13

CDR3 protein: ASSSTGSTGELF
J gene: TRBJ2-2
V gene: TRBV5-1
CDR3 length: 12

CDR3 protein: SVESPGGGNTEAF
J gene: TRBJ1-1
V gene: TRBV29-1
CDR3 length: 13

CDR3 protein: SALPSYEQY
J gene: TRBJ2-7
V gene: TRBV20-1
CDR3 length: 9

CDR3 protein: ASSSRGGVGNEQF
J gene: TRBJ2-1
V gene: TRBV7-2
CDR3 length: 13

CDR3 protein: ASSRENTEAF
J gene: TRBJ1-1
V gene: TRBV28
CDR3 length: 10

CDR3 protein: ASSTTPGQGVYEQY
J gene: TRBJ2-7
V gene: TRBV19
CDR3 length: 14

CDR3 protein: AWTGFAEAF
J gene: TRBJ1-1
V gene: TRBV30
CDR3 length: 9

CDR3 protein: ASRGTGSNTEAF
J gene: TRBJ1-1
V gene: TRBV6-1
CDR3 length: 12

CDR3 protein: ASSLDSDNSPLH
J gene: TRBJ1-6
V gene: TRBV5-6
CDR3 length: 12

CDR3 protein: ASREDRGPYEQY
J gene: TRBJ2-7
V gene: TRBV10-1
CDR3 length: 12

CDR3 protein: ASRRQGAGQPQH
J gene: TRBJ1-5
V gene: TRBV27
CDR3 length: 12

CDR3 protein: ARRDRGNQPQH
J gene: TRBJ1-5
V gene: TRBV2
CDR3 length: 11

CDR3 protein: ASSHQPSGGPRRVNEQF
J gene: TRBJ2-1
V gene: TRBV5-1
CDR3 length: 17

CDR3 protein: SGQWAGVNTEAF
J gene: TRBJ1-1
V gene: TRBV29-1
CDR3 length: 12

CDR3 protein: ASSLRYEQY
J gene: TRBJ2-7
V gene: TRBV5-5
CDR3 length: 9

CDR3 protein: ASSIRDFVHGYT
J gene: TRBJ1-2
V gene: TRBV5-1
CDR3 length: 12

CDR3 protein: ASSSGVSETQY
J gene: TRBJ2-5
V gene: TRBV2
CDR3 length: 11

CDR3 protein: AIRSGTVSSGANVLT
J gene: TRBJ2-6
V gene: TRBV10-3
CDR3 length: 15

CDR3 protein: ASSVEGGGGNYGYT
J gene: TRBJ1-2
V gene: TRBV9
CDR3 length: 14

CDR3 protein: ASSQELRYFTSYNEQF
J gene: TRBJ2-1
V gene: TRBV4-3
CDR3 length: 16

CDR3 protein: ASSNSGRSRYEQY
J gene: TRBJ2-7
V gene: TRBV2
CDR3 length: 13

CDR3 protein: ASSQGYPQETQY
J gene: TRBJ2-5
V gene: TRBV6-1
CDR3 length: 12

CDR3 protein: AIGEPGQGHEQY
J gene: TRBJ2-7
V gene: TRBV10-3
CDR3 length: 12

CDR3 protein: ASSTGDYEQY
J gene: TRBJ2-7
V gene: TRBV7-3
CDR3 length: 10

CDR3 protein: ASSMTSGGAYTQY
J gene: TRBJ2-3
V gene: TRBV19
CDR3 length: 13

CDR3 protein: ASSFRYRESGNTIY
J gene: TRBJ1-3
V gene: TRBV7-6
CDR3 length: 14

CDR3 protein: ASSWTGLNEKLF
J gene: TRBJ1-4
V gene: TRBV7-6
CDR3 length: 12

CDR3 protein: ASSQGGSGGVNYGYT
J gene: TRBJ1-2
V gene: TRBV4-1
CDR3 length: 15

CDR3 protein: ASSPELAYEQY
J gene: TRBJ2-7
V gene: TRBV11-3
CDR3 length: 11

CDR3 protein: ASSTDRAKY
J gene: TRBJ2-5
V gene: TRBV5-4
CDR3 length: 9